This entry lists 2 T cell receptor beta chains sequenced from one sample in a study of OX40 agonist ivuxolimab in advanced cancers. The table came from immunoSEQ multiplex PCR; TCRdb's copy has only in-frame clones and leaves some out. The profile covers more than 12,000 clones, with around four fifths appearing a single time and 25% to 35% taken by the ten largest. Sequencing was performed on CD4+ or CD8+ T cells sorted from blood, taken in a trial of the OX40 agonist ivuxolimab. The receptor source for this set is an adult with an advanced solid tumor such as melanoma, head and neck, liver or kidney cancer.

The chain is built from TRBV27 and TRBJ2-1; D is unclear. V gave up 3 bases and J gave up 8 bases, with 14 bases separating them. The CDR3 is 14 amino acids. Germline-derived CDR1 and CDR2 are MNHEY and SMNVEV (reference sequence). The CDR3 nucleotides are TGTGCCAGCAGTTTTAGTGGGCCCATGGATGAGCAGTTCTTC. Its translation is CASSFSGPMDEQFF.

J is TRBJ2-7 and V is TRBV4-1; no clear D gene. Germline V gives CDR1 MGHRA, CDR2 YSYEKL. Trimming took 1 base from V and 4 from J, leaving 11 bases between them. This CDR3 spans 14 amino acids. The CDR3 DNA follows: TGCGCCAGCAGCCAAGGGAACGGAATTTACGAGCAGTACTTC. Residues: CASSQGNGIYEQYF.